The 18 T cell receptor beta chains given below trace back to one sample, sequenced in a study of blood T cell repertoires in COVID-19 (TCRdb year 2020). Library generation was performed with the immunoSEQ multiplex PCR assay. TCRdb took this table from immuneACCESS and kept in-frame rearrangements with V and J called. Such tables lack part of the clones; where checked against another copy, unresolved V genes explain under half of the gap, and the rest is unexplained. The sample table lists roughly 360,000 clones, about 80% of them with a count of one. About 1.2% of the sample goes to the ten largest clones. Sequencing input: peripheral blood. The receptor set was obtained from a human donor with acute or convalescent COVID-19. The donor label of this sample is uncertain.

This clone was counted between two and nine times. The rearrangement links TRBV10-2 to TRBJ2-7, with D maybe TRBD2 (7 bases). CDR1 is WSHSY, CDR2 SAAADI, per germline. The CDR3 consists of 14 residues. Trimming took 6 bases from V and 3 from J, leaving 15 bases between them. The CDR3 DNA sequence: TGCGCCAGCAGGGGGGGGCAGACGATCTACGAGCAGTACTTC. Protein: CASRGGQTIYEQYF.

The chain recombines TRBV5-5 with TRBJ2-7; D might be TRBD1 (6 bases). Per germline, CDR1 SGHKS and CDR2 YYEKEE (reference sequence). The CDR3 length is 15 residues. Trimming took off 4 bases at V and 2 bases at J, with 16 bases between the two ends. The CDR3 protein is CASSPTETGPYEQYF. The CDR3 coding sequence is TGTGCCAGCAGCCCGACCGAGACAGGACCCTACGAGCAGTACTTC.

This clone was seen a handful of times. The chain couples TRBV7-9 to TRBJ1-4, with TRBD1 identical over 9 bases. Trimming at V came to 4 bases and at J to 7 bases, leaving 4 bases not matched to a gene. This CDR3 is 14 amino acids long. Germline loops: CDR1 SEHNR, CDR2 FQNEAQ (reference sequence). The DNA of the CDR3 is TGTGCCAGCAGCTCGACAGGGGGAAGTGAAAAACTGTTTTTT. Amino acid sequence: CASSSTGGSEKLFF.

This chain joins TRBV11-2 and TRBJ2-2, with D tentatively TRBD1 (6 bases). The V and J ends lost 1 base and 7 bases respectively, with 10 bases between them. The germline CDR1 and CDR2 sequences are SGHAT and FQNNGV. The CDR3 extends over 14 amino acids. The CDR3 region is CASSLVQGIGELFF. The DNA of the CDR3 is TGTGCCAGCAGCTTAGTACAGGGAATCGGGGAGCTGTTTTTT.

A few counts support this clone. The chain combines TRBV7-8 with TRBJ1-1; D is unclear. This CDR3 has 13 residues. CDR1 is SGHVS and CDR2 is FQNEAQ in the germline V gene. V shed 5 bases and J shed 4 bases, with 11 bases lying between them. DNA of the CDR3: TGTGCCAGCAGCCGCACCAGGTCCACTGAAGCTTTCTTT. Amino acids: CASSRTRSTEAFF. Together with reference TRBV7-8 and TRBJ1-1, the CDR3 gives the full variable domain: GAGVSQSPRYKVAKRGQDVALRCDPISGHVSLFWYQQALGQGPEFLTYFQNEAQLDKSGLPSDRFFAERPEGSVSTLKIQRTQQEDSAVYLCASSRTRSTEAFFGQGTRLTVV.

CDR3 nucleotide sequence: TGTGCCAGCATCCCTTCTCCCGGGGTGACTAATGAAAAACTGTTTTTT. Encoded protein: CASIPSPGVTNEKLFF. V usage is TRBV28 and J usage is TRBJ1-4; D is ambiguous. In germline, CDR1 is MDHEN, CDR2 SYDVKM. This CDR3 comprises 16 residues. V was clipped by 7 bases and J by 2 bases, with 17 bases between them.

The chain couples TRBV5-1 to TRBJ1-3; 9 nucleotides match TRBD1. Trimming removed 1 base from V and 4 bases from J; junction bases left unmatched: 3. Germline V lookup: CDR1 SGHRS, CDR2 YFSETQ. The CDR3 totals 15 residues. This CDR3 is CASSLTTGGGNTIYF. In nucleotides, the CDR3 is TGCGCCAGCAGCTTGACGACAGGGGGAGGAAACACCATATATTTT.

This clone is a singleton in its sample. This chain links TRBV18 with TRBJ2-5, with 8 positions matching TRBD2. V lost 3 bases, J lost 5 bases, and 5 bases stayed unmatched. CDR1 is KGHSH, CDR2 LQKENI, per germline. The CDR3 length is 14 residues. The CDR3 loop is CASSPGLVAETQYF. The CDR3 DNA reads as TGTGCCAGCTCACCGGGACTAGTCGCTGAGACCCAGTACTTC.

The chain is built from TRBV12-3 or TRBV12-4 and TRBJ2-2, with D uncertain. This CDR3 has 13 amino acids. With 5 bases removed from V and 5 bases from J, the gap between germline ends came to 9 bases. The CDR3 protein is CASSPGRTGELFF. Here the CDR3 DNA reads TGTGCCAGCAGTCCTGGCAGGACCGGGGAGCTGTTTTTT.

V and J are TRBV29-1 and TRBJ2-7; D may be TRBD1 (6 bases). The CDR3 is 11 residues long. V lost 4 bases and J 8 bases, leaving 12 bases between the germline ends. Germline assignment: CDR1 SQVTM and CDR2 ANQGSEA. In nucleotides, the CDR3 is TGCAGCGTTGGACAGGACCGAAAGCAGTACTTC. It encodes CSVGQDRKQYF.

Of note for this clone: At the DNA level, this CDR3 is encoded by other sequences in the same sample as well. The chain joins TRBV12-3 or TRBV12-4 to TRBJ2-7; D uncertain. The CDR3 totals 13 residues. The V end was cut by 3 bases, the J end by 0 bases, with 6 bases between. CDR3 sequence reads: CASSLGSSYEQYF. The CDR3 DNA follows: TGTGCCAGCAGTTTGGGCTCCTCCTACGAGCAGTACTTC.

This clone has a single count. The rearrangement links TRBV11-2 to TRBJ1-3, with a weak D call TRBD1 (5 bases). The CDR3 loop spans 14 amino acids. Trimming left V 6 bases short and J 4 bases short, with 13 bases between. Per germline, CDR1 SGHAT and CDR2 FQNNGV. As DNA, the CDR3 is TGTGCCAGCAGGCGCGGGACTTACGGAAACACCATATATTTT. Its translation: CASRRGTYGNTIYF.

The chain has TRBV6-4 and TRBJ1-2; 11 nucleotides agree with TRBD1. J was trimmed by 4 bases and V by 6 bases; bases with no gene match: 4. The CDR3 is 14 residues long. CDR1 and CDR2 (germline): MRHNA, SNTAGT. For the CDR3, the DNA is TGTGCCAGCAGCGCCGGGACAGGGGGCTATGGCTACACCTTC. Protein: CASSAGTGGYGYTF.

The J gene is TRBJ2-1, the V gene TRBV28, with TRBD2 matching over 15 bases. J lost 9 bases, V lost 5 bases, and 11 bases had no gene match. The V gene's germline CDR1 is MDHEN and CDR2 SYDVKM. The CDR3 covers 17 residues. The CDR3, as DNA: TGTGCCAGCAGTAACCGAAGAGGGGGACTAGCGGGAGGTGAGCAGTTCTTC. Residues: CASSNRRGGLAGGEQFF.

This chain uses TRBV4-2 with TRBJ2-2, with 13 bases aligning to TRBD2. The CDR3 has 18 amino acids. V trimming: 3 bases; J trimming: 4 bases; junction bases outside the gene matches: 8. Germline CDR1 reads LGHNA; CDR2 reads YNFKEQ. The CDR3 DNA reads TGTGCCAGCAGCCAGGAGGGACTAGCGGGAATTATCACCGGGGAGCTGTTTTTT. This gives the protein CASSQEGLAGIITGELFF.

CDR3 loop: CASSLRAGGENTEAFF. CDR3 in DNA: TGCGCCAGCAGCTTAAGGGCAGGGGGCGAGAACACTGAAGCTTTCTTT. The chain recombines TRBV5-1 with TRBJ1-1; 8 positions agree with TRBD1. V was pared by 2 bases and J by 1 base, with 7 bases of the junction left unmatched. CDR1 SGHRS and CDR2 YFSETQ come from the germline V gene. The CDR3 contains 16 residues.

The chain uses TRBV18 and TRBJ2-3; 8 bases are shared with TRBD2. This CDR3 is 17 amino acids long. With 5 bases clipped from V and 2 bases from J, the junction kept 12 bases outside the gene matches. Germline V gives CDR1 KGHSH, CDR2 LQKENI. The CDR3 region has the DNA TGTGCCAGCTCAGCAATCCCCGGACTAGCTAACACAGATACGCAGTATTTT. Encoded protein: CASSAIPGLANTDTQYF.

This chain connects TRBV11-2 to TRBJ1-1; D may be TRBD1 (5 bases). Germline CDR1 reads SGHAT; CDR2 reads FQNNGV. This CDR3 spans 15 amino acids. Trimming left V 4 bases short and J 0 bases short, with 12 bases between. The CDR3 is CASSSYEGVNTEAFF. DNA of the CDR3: TGTGCCAGCAGCTCGTACGAAGGGGTGAACACTGAAGCTTTCTTT. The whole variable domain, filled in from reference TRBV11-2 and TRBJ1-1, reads EAGVAQSPRYKIIEKRQSVAFWCNPISGHATLYWYQQILGQGPKLLIQFQNNGVVDDSQLPKDRFSAERLKGVDSTLKIQPAKLEDSAVYLCASSSYEGVNTEAFFGQGTRLTVV.